Listed below are T cell receptor beta chains from one sample, sequenced in a study of blood T cells in healthy people across ages. TCRdb redid the calling of the 5' RACE reads with MiXCR, one entry per CDR3 protein. The profile shows 1,100,000 or so distinct CDR3 sequences, over 35% of them singletons. Sequenced sample: blood. These receptors were collected from a woman aged 60-75 years in good health. Each CDR3 is given with its conserved first and last residue. D genes are given only for firm matches. Only some rows state a clone size, as once, few, many or a class for expanded clones.

TRBD2 | - | TRBJ2-5 | TRBV4-2 | 15 | CASSQEAGGGETQYF
- | - | TRBJ2-6 | TRBV12-3/TRBV12-4 | 15 | CASSPSASGANVLTF
- | - | TRBJ2-7 | TRBV19 | 13 | CASSMLEAYEQYF
- | - | - | TRBV5-1 | 16 | CASSLAGGGLRETQYF
TRBD2 | few | TRBJ2-7 | TRBV20-1 | 14 | CSASGTSLPYEQYF
TRBD2 | few | TRBJ2-3 | TRBV6-5 | 15 | CASSPGLSLGDTQYF
- | few | TRBJ2-3 | TRBV24-1 | 16 | CATSDTVQPSTDTQYF
TRBD2 | - | TRBJ2-3 | TRBV6-5 | 22 | CASSYSYLPGLAAGGSTDTQYF
- | few | TRBJ2-3 | TRBV28 | 15 | CASSPGTLRADTQYF
TRBD2 | few | TRBJ2-3 | TRBV5-6 | 20 | CASSFGAGGPVSPSTDTQYF
TRBD1 | once | TRBJ1-2 | TRBV12-3/TRBV12-4 | 13 | CASNDRGVSGYTF
TRBD1 | - | TRBJ2-1 | TRBV20-1 | 13 | CSARWPGGNEQFF
TRBD1 | few | TRBJ2-7 | TRBV28 | 16 | CASSFRPGQGLYEQYF
TRBD1 | - | TRBJ2-1 | TRBV4-2 | 15 | CASSSVTGKDNEQFF
- | - | TRBJ1-5 | TRBV4-2 | 16 | CASSQGQGGLDQPQHF
- | - | TRBJ2-1 | TRBV10-3 | 11 | CAISGGHEQFF
TRBD1 | few | TRBJ2-3 | TRBV29-1 | 12 | CSGDRGTDTQYF
- | - | TRBJ2-7 | TRBV18 | 14 | CASSRPAVPYEQYF
TRBD1 | - | TRBJ1-4 | TRBV18 | 15 | CASSPGQGAFEKLFF
- | - | TRBJ2-3 | TRBV30 | 14 | CAWNKPTSTDTQYF
- | - | TRBJ2-5 | TRBV15 | 13 | CATSRDDSAEQYF
- | few | TRBJ2-3 | TRBV7-2 | 14 | CASSDRDYLDTQYF
TRBD2 | - | TRBJ2-1 | TRBV20-1 | 15 | CSAWTSGGGNNEQFF
- | - | TRBJ1-3 | TRBV20-1 | 17 | CSANGYKQGRTGNTIYF
- | - | TRBJ1-1 | TRBV7-8 | 11 | CASSLDAGAFF
- | many | TRBJ2-7 | TRBV5-1 | 15 | CASSLEGVRPYEQYF
TRBD1 | - | TRBJ1-1 | TRBV6-5 | 14 | CASSYDRGNTEAFF
TRBD1 | - | TRBJ1-6 | TRBV27 | 15 | CASSASGTGKSPLHF
- | - | TRBJ2-1 | TRBV20-1 | 13 | CSATTRAYNEQFF
TRBD1 | - | TRBJ2-5 | TRBV5-1 | 16 | CASSSVPGQKEETQYF
TRBD2 | few | TRBJ2-1 | TRBV20-1 | 16 | CSARAVTSGSVNEQFF
- | - | TRBJ1-2 | TRBV6-6 | 14 | CASSYQGDSGGYTF
TRBD2 | - | - | TRBV12-5 | 18 | CASGLGTSGKSSYNEQYF
TRBD2 | - | TRBJ2-7 | TRBV20-1 | 17 | CSARPSLTSGRRYEQYF
TRBD2 | - | TRBJ2-7 | TRBV20-1 | 15 | CSAARTSGRADEQYF
- | - | TRBJ2-7 | TRBV6-2/TRBV6-3 | 12 | CASSYRMGPEYF
TRBD1 | - | TRBJ2-1 | TRBV9 | 17 | CASSARGGDRGTNEQFF
TRBD1 | few | TRBJ2-1 | TRBV20-1 | 12 | CSAGGQGAAQFF
- | - | TRBJ2-7 | TRBV21-1 | 16 | CASSGLAVGLGYEQYF
TRBD1 | - | TRBJ2-7 | TRBV6-1 | 16 | CASRKKPGQGSYEQYF
TRBD2 | few | - | TRBV3-1 | 16 | CASSQDNQRELIEQYF